A single sample gave rise to the 22 T cell receptor beta chains below, sequenced in a study of vaccination effects on CD4 cells after COVID-19. The assay was immunoSEQ multiplex PCR, and TCRdb's table has in-frame clones only and misses some. This sample carries tens of thousands of clones, about 70% of them seen once, and the ten largest clones take less than 3.5%. No antigen has been assigned to these receptors. Upon completion of roughly ten days in culture, CD4+ T cells were isolated. The sample here was CD4+ T cells from PBMCs cultured without peptide, taken before COVID-19 vaccination. All receptors derive from a human donor who received a COVID-19 vaccine.

Concerning this clone: The junction differs from germline at one of its ends, possibly a read error. The rearrangement links TRBV7-2 to TRBJ2-7, with 11 nucleotides matching TRBD2. Germline loops: CDR1 SGHTA, CDR2 FQGNSA. This CDR3 has 14 amino acids. CDR3 sequence (DNA): TGTGCCAGCAGCGTAGCGGGGGGGCCTTACGAGCAGTACTTC. Amino acid sequence: CASSVAGGPYEQYF.

V and J are TRBV6-5 and TRBJ1-1; a weak D match, TRBD1 (6 bases). V lost 6 bases, J lost 5 bases, and 16 bases lay in between. This CDR3 region has 14 residues. The germline V gene has CDR1 MNHEY and CDR2 SVGAGI. CDR3 in DNA: TGTGCCAGCAGCCGCGCAGGGGTGCAGACTGAAGCTTTCTTT. Its translation is CASSRAGVQTEAFF.

This rearrangement joins TRBV4-1 to TRBJ2-1; 12 nucleotides align to TRBD2. The CDR3 consists of 16 residues. CDR1 is MGHRA, CDR2 YSYEKL, per germline. Trimming at V came to 3 bases and at J to 4 bases, leaving 4 bases not matched to a gene. CDR3 DNA sequence: TGCGCCAGCAGCCATCCTAGCGGGAGGGCTTACAATGAGCAGTTCTTC. This sequence encodes CASSHPSGRAYNEQFF.

The J gene is TRBJ1-2, the V gene TRBV19; a possible D gene is TRBD1 (5 bases). Trimming stripped 6 bases from V and 3 bases from J, with 17 bases between. The CDR3 spans 15 residues. Germline lookup yields CDR1 LNHDA and CDR2 SQIVND (reference sequence). As DNA, the CDR3 is TGTGCCAGTAGCCCGGGGCACTCCCGATACTATGGCTACACCTTC. It translates to CASSPGHSRYYGYTF.

The chain couples TRBV4-1 to TRBJ1-1; 7 positions agree with TRBD1. V lost 4 bases, J lost 4 bases, and 9 bases stayed unmatched. The CDR3 spans 15 residues. CDR1 and CDR2 from the germline V gene are MGHRA and YSYEKL. CDR3 coding DNA: TGCGCCAGCAGCCCGAACTACCAGGGGGGCACTGAAGCTTTCTTT. Protein: CASSPNYQGGTEAFF.

The rearrangement joins TRBV28 to TRBJ1-2, with 7 bases identical to TRBD1. Germline V gene sequence: CDR1 MDHEN, CDR2 SYDVKM. The CDR3 length is 14 residues. V lost 3 bases, J lost 7 bases, and 8 bases stayed unmatched. The DNA for the CDR3 is TGTGCCAGCAGTTTGGACAGGCACCCGGGTGGCTACACCTTC. The encoded protein is CASSLDRHPGGYTF.

The rearrangement links TRBV7-3 to TRBJ2-1, with 8 bases aligning to TRBD2. This CDR3 spans 15 amino acids. Trimming at V came to 5 bases and at J to 5 bases, leaving 8 bases not matched to a gene. Germline CDR1 SGHTA, CDR2 FQGTGA. DNA for the CDR3: TGTGCCAGCAGCCTTGGCGGGAGGACCCACAATGAGCAGTTCTTC. Its protein product is CASSLGGRTHNEQFF. The whole variable domain, remainder taken from reference TRBV7-3 and TRBJ2-1, is GAGVSQTPSNKVTEKGKYVELRCDPISGHTALYWYRQSLGQGPEFLIYFQGTGAADDSGLPNDRFFAVRPEGSVSTLKIQRTERGDSAVYLCASSLGGRTHNEQFFGPGTRLTVL.

This clone appeared a few times. The J gene is TRBJ2-7, the V gene TRBV4-1; 11 bases fit TRBD1. This CDR3 region has 17 residues. The V gene end was trimmed by 1 base and the J gene end by 4 bases; junction bases not matched to a gene: 9. Per germline, CDR1 MGHRA and CDR2 YSYEKL. The CDR3 here is CASSQGPTGTGGYEQYF. The CDR3, as DNA: TGCGCCAGCAGCCAAGGACCCACCGGGACAGGGGGGTACGAGCAGTACTTC.

The chain links TRBV23-1 to TRBJ1-5; D gene ambiguous. TRBV23-1 falls under the ORF class, with uncertain function. V shed 1 base and J shed 2 bases, with 21 bases lying between them. The CDR3 is 19 residues long. The CDR3 loop is CASSQLFSNLGSGNQPQHF. The CDR3 DNA reads as TGCGCCAGCAGTCAATTGTTCTCCAATTTGGGGAGCGGCAATCAGCCCCAGCATTTT.

In regard to this clone: A much bigger clone sits one base away, suggesting this may be a read error. This rearrangement joins TRBV5-1 to TRBJ1-5; 9 nucleotides match TRBD1. V lost 4 bases and J lost 7; bases outside the gene matches: 15. The CDR3 extends over 17 amino acids. Germline V CDR1 and CDR2: SGHRS, YFSETQ. CDR3 sequence reads: CASSTGHRGRRRQPQHF. DNA for the CDR3: TGCGCCAGCAGCACCGGGCACAGGGGGCGCAGGAGACAGCCCCAGCATTTT.

The chain joins TRBV24-1 to TRBJ2-1; 16 nucleotides agree with TRBD2. The CDR3 extends over 18 amino acids. Trimming removed 7 bases from V and 0 bases from J; junction bases left unmatched: 5. Germline CDR1 KGHDR, CDR2 SFDVKD. The CDR3 DNA is TGTGCCACCAGACCGGGACTAGCGGGAGGGCACTCCTACAATGAGCAGTTCTTC. This sequence encodes CATRPGLAGGHSYNEQFF.

The gene calls are TRBV28 and TRBJ1-4, with TRBD1 matching over 7 bases. Germline values: CDR1 MDHEN, CDR2 SYDVKM. With V trimmed by 6 bases and J by 8 bases, 12 bases remained unmatched. This CDR3 spans 15 amino acids. The CDR3 bases are TGTGCCAGCAGCCCGACAGGGCGGATTGGGGAAAAACTGTTTTTT. Its protein is CASSPTGRIGEKLFF.

The CDR3 DNA reads as TGTGCCAGCAGCCAAGGGGGGACAGTATACAATGAGCAGTTCTTC. This codes for CASSQGGTVYNEQFF. The rearrangement links TRBV14 to TRBJ2-1; 7 bases are a match to TRBD1. From germline, CDR1 is SGHDN and CDR2 FVKESK. This CDR3 has 15 residues. After removal of 1 base from V and 4 bases from J, the junction contained 4 bases not matched to a gene.

This chain connects TRBV7-9 to TRBJ2-3; D remains unclear. Germline CDR1 is SEHNR and CDR2 is FQNEAQ (reference sequence). V was trimmed by 10 bases and J by 4 bases, leaving 9 bases between them. This CDR3 contains 11 residues. The chain's CDR3 is CATPGADTQYF. In DNA form, the CDR3 reads TGTGCCACCCCGGGCGCAGATACGCAGTATTTT.

J is TRBJ1-1 and V is TRBV5-1; D ambiguous. The V end lost 2 bases, the J end lost 4 bases, and 9 bases lay between the germline ends. The CDR3 covers 13 residues. Germline lookup yields CDR1 SGHRS and CDR2 YFSETQ. CDR3 bases: TGCGCCAGCAGCTTCGCCGGGGTCACTGAAGCTTTCTTT. Residues: CASSFAGVTEAFF. Full variable domain (outside the CDR3, taken from reference TRBV5-1 and TRBJ1-1): KAGVTQTPRYLIKTRGQQVTLSCSPISGHRSVSWYQQTPGQGLQFLFEYFSETQRNKGNFPGRFSGRQFSNSRSEMNVSTLELGDSALYLCASSFAGVTEAFFGQGTRLTVV.

The chain is built from TRBV6-5 and TRBJ1-1; 9 bases are shared with TRBD1. The CDR3 consists of 14 residues. Trimming took 6 bases from V and 6 from J; bases not matched to a gene: 8. Per germline, CDR1 MNHEY and CDR2 SVGAGI. The CDR3 here is CASSRGQGPAEAFF. Written as DNA, the CDR3 is TGTGCCAGCAGCCGGGGACAGGGTCCGGCTGAAGCTTTCTTT.

The CDR3 nucleotides are TGCAGCGTTGAATCCCGGACAGGGATAACTGAAGCTTTCTTT. It encodes CSVESRTGITEAFF. The chain carries TRBV29-1 and TRBJ1-1; 8 bases fit TRBD1. This CDR3 has 14 amino acids. V was pared by 2 bases and J by 5 bases, with 7 bases of the junction left unmatched. CDR1 is SQVTM and CDR2 is ANQGSEA in the germline V gene.

The chain is built from TRBV28 and TRBJ1-1; TRBD1 might be the D (5 bases). Germline CDR1 MDHEN, CDR2 SYDVKM. Trimming left V 6 bases short and J 5 bases short, with 16 bases between. This CDR3 has 14 amino acids. The CDR3 reads CASRRGRGGTEAFF. The CDR3 DNA is TGTGCCAGCAGACGCGGGCGGGGGGGGACTGAAGCTTTCTTT.

J is TRBJ2-4 and V is TRBV5-6; D possibly uses TRBD1 or TRBD2 (5 bases each). The germline V and J ends were trimmed by 1 base and 3 bases, with 11 bases remaining between them. The length of the CDR3 is 15 residues. Germline V gene data show CDR1 as SGHDT and CDR2 as YYEEEE. As DNA, the CDR3 is TGTGCCAGCAGCTTGCGGGGCCCCAACAAAAACATTCAGTACTTC. This codes for CASSLRGPNKNIQYF.

The chain joins TRBV6-5 to TRBJ1-6; TRBD1 is a possible D gene (6 bases). Germline assignment: CDR1 MNHEY and CDR2 SVGAGI. CDR3 length: 12 amino acids. V lost 4 bases, J lost 14 bases, and 12 bases lay in between. The CDR3 loop is CASSLVQGSLHF. In nucleotides, the CDR3 is TGTGCCAGCAGTTTGGTGCAGGGGTCCCTCCACTTT.

The V gene is TRBV18, the J gene TRBJ1-3; TRBD1 is a possible D gene (6 bases). Deletions cut 0 bases from V and 6 bases from J, with 15 bases between. CDR3 length equals 16 residues. The germline V gene has CDR1 KGHSH and CDR2 LQKENI. In DNA, the CDR3 is TGTGCCAGCTCACCACCTGGGACATTGGATATAAACACCATATATTTT. Amino acids: CASSPPGTLDINTIYF.

The table lists this clone with a count of one. The chain carries TRBV5-1 and TRBJ2-5; TRBD1 matches 9 bases. The ends lost 4 bases at V and 2 bases at J; junction bases unmatched: 12. This CDR3 has 17 residues. From germline, CDR1 is SGHRS and CDR2 YFSETQ. DNA for the CDR3: TGCGCCAGCAGCCCACGGACAGGGGTTTATCGGCAAGAGACCCAGTACTTC. Translating it yields CASSPRTGVYRQETQYF. Looking up the rest from reference TRBV5-1 and TRBJ2-5 gives the full variable domain: KAGVTQTPRYLIKTRGQQVTLSCSPISGHRSVSWYQQTPGQGLQFLFEYFSETQRNKGNFPGRFSGRQFSNSRSEMNVSTLELGDSALYLCASSPRTGVYRQETQYFGPGTRLLVL.